Listed below are T cell receptor beta chains from one sample, sequenced in a study of T cells in Graves' hyperthyroidism and ophthalmopathy. TCRdb processed the multiplex PCR reads anew with MiXCR; each CDR3 protein has one entry. The sample lists a few hundred thousand distinct CDR3 sequences, roughly 50% occurring once. Material: peripheral blood or thyroid tissue (not recorded which). These receptors were taken from an adult woman with Graves' disease, either hyperthyroidism or ophthalmopathy (not recorded which). The CDR3 runs from the conserved cysteine through the conserved F or W. Each record gives: CDR3 length, J gene, V gene, D gene, clone size, CDR3 DNA, CDR3 protein. A D gene is named only where the DNA matches it firmly. Only some rows state a clone size, as once, few, many or a class for expanded clones.

len: 15
j_gene: TRBJ1-4
v_gene: TRBV30
d_gene: NA
abundance: NA
CDR3nt: TGTGCCTGGAGTGGTCCCTGGGCTGCGGTCGGAAAACTGTTTTTT
CDR3aa: CAWSGPWAAVGKLFF

len: 14
j_gene: TRBJ1-1
v_gene: TRBV20-1
d_gene: NA
abundance: few
CDR3nt: TGCAGTGCTAGTGTAGCGGGACCAGGTGTTGAAGCTTTCTTT
CDR3aa: CSASVAGPGVEAFF

len: 12
j_gene: TRBJ1-2
v_gene: TRBV19
d_gene: NA
abundance: NA
CDR3nt: TGTGCCAGTACAATCGGCCTCATGGGCTACACCTTC
CDR3aa: CASTIGLMGYTF

len: 14
j_gene: TRBJ2-6
v_gene: TRBV6-5
d_gene: NA
abundance: NA
CDR3nt: TGTGCCAGCCGCAGGGGTATCGGGGCCAACGTCCTGACTTTC
CDR3aa: CASRRGIGANVLTF

len: 14
j_gene: TRBJ1-4
v_gene: TRBV6-5
d_gene: NA
abundance: NA
CDR3nt: TGTGCCAGCAGTTCCGGCAGGAGGGGTGAAAAACTGTTTTTT
CDR3aa: CASSSGRRGEKLFF

len: 14
j_gene: TRBJ1-3
v_gene: TRBV28
d_gene: NA
abundance: NA
CDR3nt: TGTGCCAGCAGTTTATACGGCTCTGGAAACACCATATATTTT
CDR3aa: CASSLYGSGNTIYF

len: 14
j_gene: TRBJ2-5
v_gene: TRBV29-1
d_gene: TRBD2
abundance: once
CDR3nt: TGCAGCGTTGGACCTAGCGGGAGTGCGGAGACCCAGTACTTC
CDR3aa: CSVGPSGSAETQYF

len: 14
j_gene: TRBJ1-1
v_gene: TRBV2
d_gene: NA
abundance: NA
CDR3nt: TGTGCCAGCATCCTAGACCGCTCCAACACTGAAGCTTTCTTT
CDR3aa: CASILDRSNTEAFF

len: 15
j_gene: TRBJ1-2
v_gene: TRBV11-3
d_gene: TRBD1
abundance: NA
CDR3nt: TGTGCCAGCAGCTTGGCCGGAGGGGGCTTTAATGGCTACACCTTC
CDR3aa: CASSLAGGGFNGYTF

len: 14
j_gene: TRBJ2-5
v_gene: TRBV5-1
d_gene: TRBD1
abundance: many
CDR3nt: TGCGCCAGCAGCCCCTGGACAGGGGGGGAGACCCAGTACTTC
CDR3aa: CASSPWTGGETQYF

len: 17
j_gene: TRBJ1-1
v_gene: TRBV5-1
d_gene: TRBD1
abundance: many
CDR3nt: TGCGCCAGCAGCTTGGATCGGACCGGGACAGGGTTGACTGAAGCTTTCTTT
CDR3aa: CASSLDRTGTGLTEAFF

len: 14
j_gene: TRBJ2-2
v_gene: TRBV6-5
d_gene: TRBD2
abundance: many
CDR3nt: TGTGCCAGTAAACTAGCGGGAGAGACGCGAGAGCTGTTTTTT
CDR3aa: CASKLAGETRELFF

len: 14
j_gene: TRBJ2-6
v_gene: TRBV15
d_gene: NA
abundance: once
CDR3nt: TGTGCCACCAGCGTTGTCAGTGGGGCCAACGTCCTGACTTTC
CDR3aa: CATSVVSGANVLTF

len: 15
j_gene: TRBJ2-5
v_gene: TRBV7-9
d_gene: TRBD1
abundance: NA
CDR3nt: TGTGCCAGCAGGGTAGACAGGGTCCGGAAAGAGACCCAGTACTTC
CDR3aa: CASRVDRVRKETQYF

len: 15
j_gene: TRBJ2-3
v_gene: TRBV2
d_gene: NA
abundance: NA
CDR3nt: TGTGCCAGCAGTGCCTGGGGTAGCGGCACAGATACGCAGTATTTT
CDR3aa: CASSAWGSGTDTQYF

len: 17
j_gene: TRBJ1-5
v_gene: TRBV15
d_gene: NA
abundance: NA
CDR3nt: TGTGCCACCAGCCCCCGGGCAGGGAGGGCAGACAGTCAGCCCCAGCATTTT
CDR3aa: CATSPRAGRADSQPQHF